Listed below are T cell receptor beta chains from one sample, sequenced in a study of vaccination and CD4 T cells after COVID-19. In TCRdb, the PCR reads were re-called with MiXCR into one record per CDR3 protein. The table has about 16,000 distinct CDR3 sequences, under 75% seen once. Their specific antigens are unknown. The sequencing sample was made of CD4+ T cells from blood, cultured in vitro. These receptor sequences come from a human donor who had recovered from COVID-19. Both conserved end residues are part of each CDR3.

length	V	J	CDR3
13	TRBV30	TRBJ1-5	CAWSGGGGQPQHF
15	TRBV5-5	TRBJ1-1	CASSLDRIPNTEAFF
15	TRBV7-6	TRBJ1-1	CASSRQASTGTEAFF
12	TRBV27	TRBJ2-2	CASRIQGGELFF
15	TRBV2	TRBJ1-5	CASSEGRYSNQPQHF
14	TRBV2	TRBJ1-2	CASIGKVLAYGYTF
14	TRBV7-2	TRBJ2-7	CASSYTSGVYEQYF
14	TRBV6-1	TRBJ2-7	CASSPGTTIYEQYF
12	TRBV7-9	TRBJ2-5	CASSGQKETQYF
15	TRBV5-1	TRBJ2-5	CASSTGLAGDTSQYF
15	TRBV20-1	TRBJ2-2	CSARRSQGNTGELFF
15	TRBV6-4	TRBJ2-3	CASSDRLAGKDTQYF
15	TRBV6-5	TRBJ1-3	CASSYSGGSGNTIYF
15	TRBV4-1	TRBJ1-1	CASSQEERVNTEAFF
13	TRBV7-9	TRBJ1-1	CASSFTEESQAFF
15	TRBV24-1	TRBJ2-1	CATSDPSSSYNEQFF
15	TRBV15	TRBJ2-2	CATSRGIRGTGELFF
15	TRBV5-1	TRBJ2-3	CASSLPLAGTDTQYF
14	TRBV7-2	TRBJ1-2	CASSHTTGVYGYTF
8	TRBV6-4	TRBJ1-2	CARALNTF
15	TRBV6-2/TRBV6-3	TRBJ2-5	CASSLAGEDEETQYF
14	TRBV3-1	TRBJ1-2	CASSHRVGGNGYTF
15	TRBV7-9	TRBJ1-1	CASSFRRGGNTEAFF
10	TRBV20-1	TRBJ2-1	CSASKTEQFF
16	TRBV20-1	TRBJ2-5	CSARAMGTGAQETQYF
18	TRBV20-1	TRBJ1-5	CSARDWERAGGSDQPQHF
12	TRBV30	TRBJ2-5	CALLTTQETQYF
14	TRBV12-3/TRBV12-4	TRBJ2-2	CASSRGAPTGELFF
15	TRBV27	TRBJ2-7	CASSQRGVHSYEQYF
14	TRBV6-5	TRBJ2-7	CASSYRTGSYEQYF
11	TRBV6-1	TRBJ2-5	CASSGWETQYF
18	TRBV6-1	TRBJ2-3	CASSEWAFAGGSTDTQYF
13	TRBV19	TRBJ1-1	CASSIGREAEAFF
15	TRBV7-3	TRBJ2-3	CASSLNEAGTDTQYF
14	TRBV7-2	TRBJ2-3	CASRLAGVKDTQYF
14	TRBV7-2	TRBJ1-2	CASSLGGGYYGYTF
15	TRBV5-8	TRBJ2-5	CASSLLGRRSETQYF
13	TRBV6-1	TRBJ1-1	CASSPQANTEAFF
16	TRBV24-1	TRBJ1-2	CATSGSVGPSSYGYTF
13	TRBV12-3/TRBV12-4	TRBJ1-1	CASIRAGGTEAFF